This T cell receptor beta chain was documented in a study of human T cells and chemical hapten exposure. As for time point: patch test 2, 6 weeks after DPC sensitization. Sample treatment: therapeutic diphenylcyclopropenone sensitization with weekly scalp DPC. Each patch-test visit's blood sample preceded patch application. This clonotype was detected only a few times. TCRdb used MiXCR to reprocess the RACE reads, holding one entry per CDR3 protein. Of under 450,000 distinct CDR3 sequences detected, roughly 6.3% appear once; the ten largest clones hold around 5.8%. The CDR3 contains 13 residues. V dropped 3 bases and J dropped 6 bases, with 8 bases sitting between them. CDR1 and CDR2 (germline): MGHDK, SYGVNS.

Sequenced material: whole blood, taken in connection with sensitization to the hapten diphenylcyclopropenone (DPC). This chain joins TRBV25-1 and TRBJ2-2; D is unresolved. The receptor was derived from a woman between 18 and 29 years old with alopecia areata. Some clones in this sample may be carry-over from other donors' samples. The CDR3 spells CASSDPRPGELFF. The CDR3 DNA sequence: TGTGCCAGCAGTGACCCCCGGCCCGGGGAGCTGTTTTTT.